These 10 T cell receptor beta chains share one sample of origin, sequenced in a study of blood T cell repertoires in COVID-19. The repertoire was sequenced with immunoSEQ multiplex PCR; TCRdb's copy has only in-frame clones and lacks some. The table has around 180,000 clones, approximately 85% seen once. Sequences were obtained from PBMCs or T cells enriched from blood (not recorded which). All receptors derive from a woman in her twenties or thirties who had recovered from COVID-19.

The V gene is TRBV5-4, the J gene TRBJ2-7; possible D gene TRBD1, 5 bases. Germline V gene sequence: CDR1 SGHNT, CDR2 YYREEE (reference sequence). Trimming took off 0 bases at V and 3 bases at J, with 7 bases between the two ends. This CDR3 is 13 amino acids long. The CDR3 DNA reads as TGTGCCAGCAGCTTGGTAGGGGACTACGAGCAGTACTTC. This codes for CASSLVGDYEQYF. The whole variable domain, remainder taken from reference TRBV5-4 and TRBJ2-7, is ETGVTQSPTHLIKTRGQQVTLRCSSQSGHNTVSWYQQALGQGPQFIFQYYREEENGRGNFPPRFSGLQFPNYSSELNVNALELDDSALYLCASSLVGDYEQYFGPGTRLTVT.

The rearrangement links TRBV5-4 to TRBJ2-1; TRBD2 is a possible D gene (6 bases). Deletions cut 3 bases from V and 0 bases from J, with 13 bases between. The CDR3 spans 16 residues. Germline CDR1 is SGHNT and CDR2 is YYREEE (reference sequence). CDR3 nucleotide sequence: TGTGCCAGCAGCTCGCAGGCTAGCGACTCCTACAATGAGCAGTTCTTC. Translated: CASSSQASDSYNEQFF.

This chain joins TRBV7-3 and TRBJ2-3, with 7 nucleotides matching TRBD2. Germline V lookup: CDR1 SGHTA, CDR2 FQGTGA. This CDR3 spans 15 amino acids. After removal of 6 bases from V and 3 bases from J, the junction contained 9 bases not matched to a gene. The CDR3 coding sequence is TGTGCCAGCAGATTGAGCGGGATGAGAACAGATACGCAGTATTTT. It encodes CASRLSGMRTDTQYF.

For the CDR3, the DNA is TGTGCCAGCAGTCCTCCGGGACTAGCGGGGACCACAGATACGCAGTATTTT. It specifies CASSPPGLAGTTDTQYF. The rearrangement joins TRBV28 to TRBJ2-3, with 13 bases fitting TRBD2. In germline, CDR1 is MDHEN, CDR2 SYDVKM. The CDR3 runs 17 residues. After removal of 5 bases from V and 2 bases from J, the junction contained 7 bases not matched to a gene.

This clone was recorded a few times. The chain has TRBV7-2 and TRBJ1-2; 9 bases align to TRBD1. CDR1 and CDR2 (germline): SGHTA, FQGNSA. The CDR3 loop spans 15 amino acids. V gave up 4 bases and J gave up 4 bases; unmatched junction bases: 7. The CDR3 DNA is TGTGCCAGCAGCTCCTACATACAGGGGGCCTATGGCTACACCTTC. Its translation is CASSSYIQGAYGYTF.

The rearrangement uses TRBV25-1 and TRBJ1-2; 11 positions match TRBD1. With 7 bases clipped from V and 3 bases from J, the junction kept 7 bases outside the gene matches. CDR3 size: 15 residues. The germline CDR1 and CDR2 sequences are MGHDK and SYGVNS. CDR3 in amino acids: CASKAPGQGDYGYTF. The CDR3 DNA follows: TGTGCCAGCAAAGCCCCGGGACAGGGGGACTATGGCTACACCTTC.

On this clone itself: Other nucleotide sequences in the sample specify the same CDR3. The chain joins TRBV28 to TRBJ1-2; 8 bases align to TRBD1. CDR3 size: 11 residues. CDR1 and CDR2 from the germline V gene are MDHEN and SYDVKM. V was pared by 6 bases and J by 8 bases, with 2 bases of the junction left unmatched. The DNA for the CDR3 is TGTGCCAGCAGAACAGGGGGGGGCTACACCTTC. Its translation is CASRTGGGYTF.

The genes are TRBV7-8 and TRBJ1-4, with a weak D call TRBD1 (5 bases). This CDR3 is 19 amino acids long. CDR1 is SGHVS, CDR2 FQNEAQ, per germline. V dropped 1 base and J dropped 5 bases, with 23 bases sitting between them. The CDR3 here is CASSLVLGAGLAENEKLFF. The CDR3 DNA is TGTGCCAGCAGCTTAGTCTTAGGGGCAGGGTTGGCAGAAAATGAAAAACTGTTTTTT.

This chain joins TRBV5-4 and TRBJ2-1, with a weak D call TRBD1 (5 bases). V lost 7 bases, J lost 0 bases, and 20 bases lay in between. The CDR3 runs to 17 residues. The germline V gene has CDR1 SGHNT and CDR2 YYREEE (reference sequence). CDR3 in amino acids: CASFLRGRVSSYNEQFF. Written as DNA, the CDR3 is TGTGCCAGCTTCCTGAGAGGCAGGGTAAGCTCCTACAATGAGCAGTTCTTC.

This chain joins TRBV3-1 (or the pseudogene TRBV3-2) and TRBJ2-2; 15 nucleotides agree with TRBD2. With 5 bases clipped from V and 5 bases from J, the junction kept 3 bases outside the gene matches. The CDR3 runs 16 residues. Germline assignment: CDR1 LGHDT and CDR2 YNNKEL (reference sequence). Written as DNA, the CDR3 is TGTGCCAGCAGCGCCGGGACTAGCGGGAGGACCGGGGAGCTGTTTTTT. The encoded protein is CASSAGTSGRTGELFF.